This TCR beta chain was retrieved from a study of long-term antiretroviral therapy in people with HIV (dated by TCRdb to between 2021 and 2024). About the full investigation: Collection of the earliest samples took place about a decade ahead of the 2015 WHO recommendation for immediate ART, at a time when ART was typically delayed until CD4 counts fell. Test extractions of a monoclonal T-cell line alongside approximately 34 polyclonal samples showed no cross-contamination during QIAcube processing. A retrospective serial study tested whether ART initiation and durable HIV suppression were associated with changes in peripheral blood TRB repertoire composition and diversity. A total of about 180 cryopreserved PBMC samples were contributed to the cohort by 30 adults with confirmed HIV infection, with samples collected serially over a mean of approximately six years (range 1-12). About a third of the roughly 30 participants with HIV were female.

Comments on this clone: No antigen is known for it. Qualities for individual bases were not recorded, and no much larger clone is one base off.

Sequencing of the TRB variable region was done with the immunoSEQ hsTCRB v3.0 assay at survey level resolution. The targeted TRB sequencing depth was about 40,000-55,000 T-cell genomes per sample. TRB libraries were pooled and sequenced on an Illumina MiSeq using a v3 150-cycle kit. The authors processed their data as follows. Repertoire analysis ran in R within a reproducible Nextflow workflow covering QC, data transformation and analysis. LymphoSeq2, an R package for exploring AIRR-Seq data, was used to implement the custom analyses. After excluding a few samples that yielded fewer than 5000 total TRB sequences, approximately 180 HIV repertoires remained for analysis. Among the approximately 180 retained HIV repertoires, some 60 were collected before ART initiation and 120 to 140 were collected after ART initiation. Each repertoire was downsampled to 5000 TRB nucleotide sequences, and summary statistics were averaged across 100 downsampling iterations. TRB sequences were retained for analysis only if CDR3 regions of at least seven amino acids were present. Diversity was measured with a Shannon entropy-derived clonality score and the Gini coefficient. In the repertoire networks, any two of the top 5000 CDR3 amino acid sequences were connected whenever the two sequences differed by an edit distance of one. For TRB CDR3 amino acid sequences, antigen specificity groups and MHC restriction were predicted with GLIPH2. To flag known CMV, EBV, HIV or tissue antigen associations, CDR3 amino acid sequences were matched against VDJdb and McPAS-TCR. Pre-ART, post-ART and control groups were compared with Wilcoxon signed-rank tests and Holm-Bonferroni correction. This immuneACCESS table, as held by TCRdb, lists in-frame sequences with V and J called but not all clones. Of the missing ones, under half trace to an unresolved V gene in checked studies; the others have no known cause. The DNA gave D and trimming, while V, J and clone size come from that table. The sample table shows around 27,000 clones, and about 85% are seen once. Clones ranked in the top ten supply approximately 8% of the sample.

CDR1 and CDR2 are drawn from the germline V gene: SGHRS, YFSETQ. The CDR3 contains 11 residues, cysteine and phenylalanine counted. This entry keeps only the CDR3 DNA: 33 bases, framed from base 1. V is reduced by 3 bases and J by 4 bases, leaving a spacing of 4 bases between them. Study-wide conclusions, independent of this receptor: Inferences about post-ART repertoire changes are limited because no data were available on ART adherence, viral resistance or therapy changes. Owing to limited PBMC availability, only the TCR beta chain was sequenced, without alpha chain pairing. Starting ART was linked to a significant rise in TRB diversity, yet even with long-term ART the diversity remained significantly lower than in transplant donor controls. Because pre-ART samples had limited cell numbers, unsorted PBMC were profiled rather than sorted CD4+ and CD8+ T cells. Samples dated from the mid-2000s to the late 2010s, and the ART regimens used may be less effective than current ones. CDR3 length ranges in HIV repertoires were narrower than in controls, and network structure suggested an antigen-experienced repertoire with only a slight naive shift after ART. Expanded TRB clones identified before ART initiation dominated the repertoire at all time points, although this dominance fluctuated and declined in many PLHIV after ART.

To be included, a participant needed at least one PBMC sample from before ART initiation plus at least two post-ART samples. Treatment was received in the United States of America by all participants with HIV. Before DNA extraction, cryopreserved samples of about 0.95-10 million PBMC were thawed and then washed. At the time of the earliest PBMC sample, participants with HIV were aged between about 20 and 55 years. Per participant, PBMC samples came from 1-4 timepoints prior to ART initiation and 2-8 timepoints following ART initiation, for a median of 7 samples. For every participant, serial HIV viral load, CD4+ T-cell count, ART history and demographic data were obtained. A Qiagen kit on a QIAcube was used to extract genomic DNA from unsorted PBMC, with samples processed in batches of 12.

The specimen was unsorted PBMCs, collected 3 years after starting antiretroviral therapy. The chain uses TRBV5-1 and TRBJ2-5; too little of a D gene remains to name it. The receptor comes from a middle-aged man with HIV. The CDR3 sequence is CASSSIETQYF. The sequenced DNA: TGCGCCAGCAGCTCAATAGAGACCCAGTACTTC.